Listed below are T cell receptor beta chains from one sample, sequenced in a study of cytomegalovirus exposure and HLA in healthy donors. Assay: immunoSEQ multiplex PCR; the TCRdb copy retains only in-frame clones and omits some. The table lists some 150,000 clones, 87% of them singletons. Sequenced sample: PBMCs. Every receptor here comes from a young woman in good health and CMV-seronegative. CDR3s include the opening cysteine and the closing phenylalanine or tryptophan. The order of the fields is CDR3 DNA, CDR3 protein, clone size, J gene, V gene, D gene, CDR3 length. The D gene is left open where the match is weak. Clone size is given for some rows only: seen once, a few or many times, or a class if the clone is expanded.

TGTGCCAGCAGCTTGGCTGGACAGGGCTACAATGAGCAGTTCTTC CASSLAGQGYNEQFF NA TRBJ2-1 TRBV5-4 TRBD1 15
TGTGCCAGCAGCTTAGATCTGTCAGGGTACTACGAGCAGTACTTC CASSLDLSGYYEQYF NA TRBJ2-7 TRBV11-2 NA 15
TGTGCCAGCAGACCACCTCAGGGTTCCGGGGAGCTGTTTTTT CASRPPQGSGELFF NA TRBJ2-2 TRBV6-5 NA 14
TGCGCCAGCAGCCCCCTCTGGGGGCTCAATTCACCCCTCCACTTT CASSPLWGLNSPLHF NA TRBJ1-6 TRBV5-1 NA 15
TGTGCCAGCAGTCGGGACAAATACATGAACACTGAAGCTTTCTTT CASSRDKYMNTEAFF NA TRBJ1-1 TRBV6-5 NA 15
TGTGCCAGCAGCCATTGGGCGGGACCTAATGAAAAACTGTTTTTT CASSHWAGPNEKLFF NA TRBJ1-4 TRBV7-9 NA 15
TGTGCCAGTAGTATAGAGGGGACAGGGGGATCTGGGGCCAACGTCCTGACTTTC CASSIEGTGGSGANVLTF NA TRBJ2-6 TRBV19 TRBD1 18
TGTGCCAGCAGTGCTCTCCGGGCTGGAGGCGAGCAGTACTTC CASSALRAGGEQYF NA TRBJ2-7 TRBV27 NA 14
TGTGCCAGCAGCCAATTTGCGGGGGCGGTCACAGATACGCAGTATTTT CASSQFAGAVTDTQYF NA TRBJ2-3 TRBV14 NA 16
TGTGCCAGCAGCTTTCATGGCGGGGGGGCCACAGATACGCAGTATTTT CASSFHGGGATDTQYF NA TRBJ2-3 TRBV7-6 TRBD2 16
TGTGCCAGCAGCTTCGGCGGGGTGGGTTACTACGAGCAGTACTTC CASSFGGVGYYEQYF NA TRBJ2-7 TRBV5-6 NA 15
TGTGCCAGCAGGGCGGGGACCTACAATGAGCAGTTCTTC CASRAGTYNEQFF NA TRBJ2-1 TRBV27 NA 13
TGTGCCAGCAGCCAACCTCTAGCGGTGCCCCAGCATTTT CASSQPLAVPQHF NA TRBJ1-5 TRBV4-2 NA 13
TGCGCCAGCAGCCAAGATTGGGGGGAACCCTCCTACGAGCAGTACTTC CASSQDWGEPSYEQYF NA TRBJ2-7 TRBV4-1 NA 16
TGTGCCAGCAGCTTACCCCGGCAGGGCACCTACGAGCAGTACTTC CASSLPRQGTYEQYF once TRBJ2-7 TRBV13 NA 15